Each of the 31 T cell receptor beta chains below was sequenced from the same sample in a study of cytomegalovirus exposure and HLA in healthy donors. The PCR employed 60 Vbeta primers together with 13 Jbeta primers. The assay was immunoSEQ multiplex PCR, and TCRdb's table has in-frame clones only and misses some. Its table records tens of thousands of clones. Sequencing was done on a sample of PBMCs. These receptors were taken from a male donor in good health and CMV-seronegative.

The chain has TRBV9 and TRBJ2-5, with D tentatively TRBD1 (6 bases). The CDR3 length is 14 residues. Germline loops: CDR1 SGDLS, CDR2 YYNGEE. Trimming shortened V by 0 bases and J by 7 bases, and 13 bases separated the two germline ends. DNA for the CDR3: TGTGCCAGCAGCGTAGGTCAGGGGACGGGGACCCAGTACTTC. Its protein product is CASSVGQGTGTQYF.

This chain joins TRBV6-5 and TRBJ2-1, with D unresolved. CDR1 is MNHEY and CDR2 is SVGAGI in the germline V gene. V lost 6 bases, J lost 2 bases, and 11 bases lay in between. The CDR3 loop spans 14 amino acids. The CDR3 is CASSSLSPYNEQFF. CDR3 in DNA: TGTGCCAGCAGCTCACTCTCCCCCTACAATGAGCAGTTCTTC.

This chain uses TRBV5-1 with TRBJ2-5, with D perhaps matching TRBD2 (6 bases). V lost 6 bases and J lost 5, with 17 bases in between. The CDR3 is made up of 14 amino acids. Germline assignment: CDR1 SGHRS and CDR2 YFSETQ. In DNA form, the CDR3 reads TGCGCCAGCAAAACGAGCCCGGGAGCCGAGACCCAGTACTTC. Translating it yields CASKTSPGAETQYF.

V usage is TRBV9 and J usage is TRBJ1-6; tentatively, D is TRBD1 (6 bases). The CDR3 length is 17 residues. V dropped 0 bases and J dropped 4 bases, with 14 bases sitting between them. Per germline, CDR1 SGDLS and CDR2 YYNGEE. CDR3 DNA: TGTGCCAGCAGCGTAGCTGACAGGCCCACATATAATTCACCCCTCCACTTT. It specifies CASSVADRPTYNSPLHF.

The chain uses TRBV30 and TRBJ1-1; possible D gene TRBD1, 5 bases. Trimming took 0 bases from V and 2 from J, leaving 13 bases between them. Germline CDR1 GTSNPN, CDR2 SVGIG (reference sequence). This CDR3 is 15 amino acids long. Written as DNA, the CDR3 is TGTGCCTGGAGTGTGGCCGGGGGACTAAACACTGAAGCTTTCTTT. The encoded protein is CAWSVAGGLNTEAFF. Full variable domain (missing parts from reference TRBV30 and TRBJ1-1): SQTIHQWPATLVQPVGSPLSLECTVEGTSNPNLYWYRQAAGRGLQLLFYSVGIGQISSEVPQNLSASRPQDRQFILSSKKLLLSDSGFYLCAWSVAGGLNTEAFFGQGTRLTVV.

The rearrangement joins TRBV7-9 to TRBJ1-3; 7 positions match TRBD1. This CDR3 has 14 residues. The J segment lost 6 bases and the V segment lost 0 bases, leaving 2 bases of the junction unmatched. Germline CDR1 SEHNR, CDR2 FQNEAQ (reference sequence). The CDR3 sequence is CASSLADRSNTIYF. The CDR3 DNA sequence: TGTGCCAGCAGCTTAGCGGACAGGTCAAACACCATATATTTT.

The chain joins TRBV4-1 to TRBJ1-5; D perhaps matches TRBD1 (5 bases). The CDR3 spans 15 residues. Trimming took off 4 bases at V and 1 base at J, with 11 bases between the two ends. Germline values: CDR1 MGHRA, CDR2 YSYEKL. CDR3 nucleotide sequence: TGCGCCAGCAGCCCCCCGGGGGGGAGCAATCAGCCCCAGCATTTT. Protein product: CASSPPGGSNQPQHF.

This sequence joins TRBV13 and TRBJ2-7; maybe TRBD2 (5 bases). Trimming removed 4 bases at V and 2 bases at J, with 15 bases between. CDR1 is PRHDT and CDR2 is FYEKMQ in the germline V gene (reference sequence). The CDR3 extends over 15 amino acids. The CDR3: CASSYGRGETYEQYF. DNA for the CDR3: TGTGCCAGCAGCTATGGTCGGGGTGAGACCTACGAGCAGTACTTC.

The chain couples TRBV5-4 to TRBJ1-1; D possibly corresponds to TRBD1 (6 bases). There are 14 residues in the CDR3. The germline V gene encodes CDR1 SGHNT and CDR2 YYREEE (reference sequence). V dropped 4 bases and J dropped 3 bases, with 13 bases sitting between them. The CDR3 reads CASSTLDSYTEAFF. CDR3 bases: TGTGCCAGCAGCACCTTGGACAGTTACACTGAAGCTTTCTTT.

The J gene is TRBJ2-1, the V gene TRBV6-6; no definite D call. Germline V gene sequence: CDR1 MNHNY, CDR2 SVGAGI (reference sequence). Trimming stripped 2 bases from V and 2 bases from J, with 10 bases between. This CDR3 is 15 amino acids long. In DNA form, the CDR3 reads TGTGCCAGCAGTTACCATCAGATCCCCTACAATGAGCAGTTCTTC. Protein product: CASSYHQIPYNEQFF.

The chain has TRBV11-3 and TRBJ2-1; D might be TRBD2 (5 bases). This CDR3 region has 12 residues. Germline CDR1 SGHNT, CDR2 YENEEA. V lost 3 bases to trimming and J lost 10 bases, with 10 bases between them. The DNA for the CDR3 is TGTGCCAGCAGCTTTGTCGGGGAAGAGCAGTTCTTC. It specifies CASSFVGEEQFF.

V gene TRBV6-5 combines with J gene TRBJ1-1; 9 bases agree with TRBD1. Per the germline V gene, CDR1 is MNHEY and CDR2 is SVGAGI. The CDR3 runs to 14 residues. Trimming removed 7 bases from V and 10 bases from J; junction bases left unmatched: 13. For the CDR3, the DNA is TGTGCCAGCATTGGACAGGGGATGTTAGGTGGAGCTTTCTTT. It codes for CASIGQGMLGGAFF.

The CDR3 spells CASSEFERQGETQYF. DNA for the CDR3: TGTGCCAGCAGTGAATTCGAGCGGCAGGGGGAGACCCAGTACTTC. V usage is TRBV25-1 and J usage is TRBJ2-5, with D perhaps TRBD1 (6 bases). V was pared by 1 base and J by 5 bases, with 14 bases between. CDR3 length: 15 amino acids. Germline V gives CDR1 MGHDK, CDR2 SYGVNS.

This chain joins TRBV7-2 and TRBJ2-7; perhaps TRBD2 as D (5 bases). In germline, CDR1 is SGHTA, CDR2 FQGNSA. The CDR3 runs to 13 residues. V was pared by 1 base and J by 6 bases, with 10 bases between. CDR3 DNA sequence: TGTGCCAGCAGCTTAGTGTGGGCGGGCGAGCAGTACTTC. Protein product: CASSLVWAGEQYF.

The V and J genes are TRBV6-5 and TRBJ2-3; D not certain. Germline CDR1 is MNHEY and CDR2 is SVGAGI. Deletions cut 6 bases from V and 0 bases from J, with 10 bases between. This CDR3 comprises 14 residues. The CDR3 loop is CASRQTLSTDTQYF. The DNA of the CDR3 is TGTGCCAGCAGACAGACACTTAGCACAGATACGCAGTATTTT.

The CDR3 bases are TGTGCTAGTGGTTTGGGGCTAGCGGGGGAGCGGGATACGCAGTATTTT. Translation gives CASGLGLAGERDTQYF. V is TRBV12-5 and J is TRBJ2-3; 10 bases line up with TRBD2. The CDR3 extends over 16 amino acids. CDR1 is LGHNT and CDR2 is FRNRAP in the germline V gene. J lost 6 bases, V lost 1 base, and 7 bases had no gene match. The entire variable domain, with the rest obtained from reference TRBV12-5 and TRBJ2-3, is as follows: DARVTQTPRHKVTEMGQEVTMRCQPILGHNTVFWYRQTMMQGLELLAYFRNRAPLDDSGMPKDRFSAEMPDATLATLKIQPSEPRDSAVYFCASGLGLAGERDTQYFGPGTRLTVL.

The V call is TRBV18, the J call TRBJ1-5; D perhaps matches TRBD1 (6 bases). Trimming took off 4 bases at V and 2 bases at J, with 12 bases between the two ends. The CDR3 runs 15 residues. Looked up from germline, CDR1 is KGHSH and CDR2 is LQKENI. CDR3 loop: CASSLTGSGNQPQHF. DNA for the CDR3: TGTGCCAGCTCACTTACAGGGTCGGGCAATCAGCCCCAGCATTTT.

This chain uses TRBV7-6 with TRBJ2-1, with 10 bases lining up with TRBD2. The V gene end was trimmed by 1 base and the J gene end by 6 bases; junction bases not matched to a gene: 6. CDR1 SGHVS and CDR2 FNYEAQ come from the germline V gene. This CDR3 region has 16 residues. In DNA form, the CDR3 reads TGTGCCAGCAGCTTAGAGCGGGGGGGTGGTCTCAATGAGCAGTTCTTC. Its translation: CASSLERGGGLNEQFF.

V usage is TRBV6-1 and J usage is TRBJ2-7; TRBD2 matches 8 bases. J gave up 3 bases and V 0 bases, and 4 bases lay outside the gene matches. CDR1 MNHNS and CDR2 SASEGT come from the germline V gene. The CDR3 covers 15 residues. CDR3 DNA sequence: TGTGCCAGCAGTGAAGCTAGCGGGGCCTTCTACGAGCAGTACTTC. Protein: CASSEASGAFYEQYF.

The chain employs TRBV7-9 and TRBJ1-6; D is uncertain. Between the trimmed V and J ends, which lost 4 bases and 6 bases, there was a span of 13 bases. CDR1 and CDR2 from the germline V gene are SEHNR and FQNEAQ (reference sequence). The CDR3 loop spans 15 amino acids. In nucleotides, the CDR3 is TGTGCCAGCAGCTCCTACGGGGAGGGTAATTCACCCCTCCACTTT. Amino acid sequence: CASSSYGEGNSPLHF.

V gene TRBV15 combines with J gene TRBJ2-7; 7 bases match TRBD1. Per germline, CDR1 LNHNV and CDR2 YYDKDF (reference sequence). After removal of 9 bases from V and 0 bases from J, the junction contained 8 bases not matched to a gene. The CDR3 runs 14 residues. The CDR3 protein is CATNPGDSSYEQYF. The DNA for the CDR3 is TGTGCCACAAATCCAGGGGACAGCTCCTACGAGCAGTACTTC.

V and J are TRBV19 and TRBJ2-1, with D perhaps matching TRBD1 (5 bases). The V gene's germline CDR1 is LNHDA and CDR2 SQIVND (reference sequence). V shed 6 bases and J shed 8 bases, with 14 bases lying between them. The CDR3 is made up of 13 amino acids. The CDR3 nucleotides read TGTGCCAGTAGACTGCAGGGATATGATGAGCAGTTCTTC. This gives the protein CASRLQGYDEQFF.

This chain joins TRBV5-6 and TRBJ1-1, with TRBD1 as a possible D gene (6 bases). V lost 4 bases, J lost 3 bases, and 10 bases lay in between. The germline gives CDR1 SGHDT, CDR2 YYEEEE. The CDR3 contains 13 residues. The CDR3 DNA reads TGTGCCAGCAGCACAGGGTCGGACACTGAAGCTTTCTTT. Translated, it gives CASSTGSDTEAFF. The full variable domain, completed using reference TRBV5-6 and TRBJ1-1, is DAGVTQSPTHLIKTRGQQVTLRCSPKSGHDTVSWYQQALGQGPQFIFQYYEEEERQRGNFPDRFSGHQFPNYSSELNVNALLLGDSALYLCASSTGSDTEAFFGQGTRLTVV.

The chain recombines TRBV6-5 with TRBJ1-3; 9 nucleotides line up with TRBD1. The CDR3 totals 16 residues. Per the germline V gene, CDR1 is MNHEY and CDR2 is SVGAGI. After removal of 4 bases from V and 3 bases from J, the junction contained 7 bases not matched to a gene. For the CDR3, the DNA is TGTGCCAGCAGTTTAACCGGGACAGGGTTTGGAAACACCATATATTTT. This encodes CASSLTGTGFGNTIYF.

The V and J genes are TRBV30 and TRBJ1-2; D perhaps matches TRBD1 (6 bases). Trimming took 2 bases from V and 4 from J, leaving 11 bases between them. Germline values: CDR1 GTSNPN, CDR2 SVGIG (reference sequence). The CDR3 covers 13 residues. CDR3 in amino acids: CAWSPGQLYGYTF. The CDR3 DNA is TGTGCCTGGAGTCCCGGACAGCTCTATGGCTACACCTTC.

J is TRBJ1-1 and V is TRBV7-3; D not certain. The germline CDR1 and CDR2 sequences are SGHTA and FQGTGA. Trimming removed 5 bases from V and 3 bases from J, with 13 bases in between. The CDR3 extends over 14 amino acids. The CDR3 spells CASSRGSGDTEAFF. For the CDR3, the DNA is TGTGCCAGCAGCCGGGGAAGCGGAGACACTGAAGCTTTCTTT.

The J gene is TRBJ2-7, the V gene TRBV6-5; D is ambiguous. The V and J ends lost 0 bases and 5 bases respectively, with 5 bases between them. Germline V CDR1 and CDR2: MNHEY, SVGAGI. This CDR3 spans 12 amino acids. DNA for the CDR3: TGTGCCAGCAGTTACTCTGAGAACGAGCAGTACTTC. Residues: CASSYSENEQYF.

The rearrangement links TRBV7-9 to TRBJ1-1, with TRBD1 matching 7 bases. The CDR3 consists of 15 residues. With 5 bases clipped from V and 2 bases from J, the junction kept 8 bases outside the gene matches. Germline CDR1 and CDR2: SEHNR and FQNEAQ (reference sequence). The CDR3: CASSEQQGRNTEAFF. The DNA for the CDR3 is TGTGCCAGCAGCGAGCAACAGGGGAGAAACACTGAAGCTTTCTTT.

The rearrangement links TRBV4-1 to TRBJ1-1, with 9 bases lining up with TRBD1. V was pared by 0 bases and J by 4 bases, with 3 bases of the junction left unmatched. CDR1 is MGHRA and CDR2 is YSYEKL in the germline V gene. The CDR3 sequence is 15 residues long. In nucleotides, the CDR3 is TGCGCCAGCAGCCAAGAGGACAGGGGTAGCACTGAAGCTTTCTTT. It translates to CASSQEDRGSTEAFF.

The chain couples TRBV5-1 to TRBJ1-1; TRBD1 is a possible D gene (6 bases). V lost 3 bases and J 3 bases, leaving 12 bases between the germline ends. The CDR3 consists of 14 residues. Germline V gives CDR1 SGHRS, CDR2 YFSETQ. The CDR3 loop reads CASSYSGGDTEAFF. CDR3 nucleotides: TGCGCCAGCAGCTATTCGGGGGGCGACACTGAAGCTTTCTTT.

The J gene is TRBJ2-2, the V gene TRBV15; weak D call: TRBD2 (5 bases). CDR3 length: 16 residues. Germline CDR1 LNHNV, CDR2 YYDKDF (reference sequence). V gave up 2 bases and J gave up 6 bases, with 16 bases separating them. The CDR3 bases are TGTGCCACCAGCAGAACTAGAATTGATAAAGCCGGGGAGCTGTTTTTT. Translating gives CATSRTRIDKAGELFF.